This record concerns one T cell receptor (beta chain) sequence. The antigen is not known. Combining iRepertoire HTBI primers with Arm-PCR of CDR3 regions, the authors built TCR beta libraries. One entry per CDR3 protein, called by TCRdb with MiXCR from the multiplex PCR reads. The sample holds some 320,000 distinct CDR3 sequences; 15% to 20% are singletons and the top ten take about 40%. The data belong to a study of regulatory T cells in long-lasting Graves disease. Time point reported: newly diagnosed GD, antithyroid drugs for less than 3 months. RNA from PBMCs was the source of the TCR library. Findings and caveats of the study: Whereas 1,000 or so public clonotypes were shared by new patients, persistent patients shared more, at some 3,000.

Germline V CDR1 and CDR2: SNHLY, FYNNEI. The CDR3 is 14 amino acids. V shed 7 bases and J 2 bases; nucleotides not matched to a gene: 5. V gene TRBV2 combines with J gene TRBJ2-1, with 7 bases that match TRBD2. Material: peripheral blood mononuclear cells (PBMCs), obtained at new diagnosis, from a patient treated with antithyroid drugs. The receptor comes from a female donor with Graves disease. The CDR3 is CASTGLAAYNEQFF. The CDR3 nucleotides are TGTGCCAGCACCGGGCTAGCGGCCTACAATGAGCAGTTCTTC.